This T cell receptor beta chain was recorded in a study of CD8 T cells in ankylosing spondylitis. Whole-study results and caveats: As reported, disease-linked clones showed significant enrichment in matched ankylosing spondylitis synovial fluid. A TCR beta motif of roughly 8 highly homologous variants appeared characteristic of ankylosing spondylitis blood.

This clonotype was seen only a few times. The antigen is not known. The CDR3 totals 14 residues. Per the germline V gene, CDR1 is DFQATT and CDR2 is SNEGSKA (reference sequence). After removal of 2 bases from V and 9 bases from J, the junction contained 8 bases not matched to a gene. From the 5' RACE reads, TCRdb called clonotypes with MiXCR, one entry per CDR3 protein. This table has around 440,000 distinct CDR3 sequences, about a sixth appearing once. This chain links TRBV20-1 with TRBJ2-1, with TRBD2 matching 9 bases. The source material was blood, either unsorted or a sorted T cell fraction (not recorded which). This TCR came from a male donor with ankylosing spondylitis. The CDR3 DNA reads TGCAGTGCTAGACGGCGGGAGGGCCATGCTGAGCAGTTCTTC. Residues: CSARRREGHAEQFF.